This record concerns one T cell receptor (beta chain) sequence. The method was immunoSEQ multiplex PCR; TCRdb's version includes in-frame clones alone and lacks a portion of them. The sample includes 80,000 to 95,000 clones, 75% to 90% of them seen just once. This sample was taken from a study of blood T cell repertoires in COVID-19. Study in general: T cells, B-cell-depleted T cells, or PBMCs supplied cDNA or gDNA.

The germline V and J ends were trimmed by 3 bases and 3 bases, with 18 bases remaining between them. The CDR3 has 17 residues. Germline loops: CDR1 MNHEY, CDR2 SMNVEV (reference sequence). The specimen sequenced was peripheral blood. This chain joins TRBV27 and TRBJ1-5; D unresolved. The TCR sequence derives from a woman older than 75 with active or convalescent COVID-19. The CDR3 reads CASSFSPIQSPNQPQHF. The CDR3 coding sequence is TGTGCCAGCAGTTTCTCACCCATACAAAGTCCCAATCAGCCCCAGCATTTT.